The T cell receptor beta chain under discussion was sequenced for a study of blood T cell repertoires in COVID-19. Deletions cut 1 base from V and 3 bases from J, with 7 bases between. The CDR3 loop spans 13 amino acids. Germline assignment: CDR1 MGHRA and CDR2 YSYEKL. Measured with immunoSEQ multiplex PCR; TCRdb has only the in-frame clones, and not every one. Among about 180,000 clones, about 89% were seen once, and the ten largest hold about 2.1%. The TCR sequence derives from a young man who had recovered from COVID-19. The sequenced material came from peripheral blood. The chain couples TRBV4-1 to TRBJ2-7, with D maybe TRBD1 (5 bases). CDR3 coding DNA: TGCGCCAGCAGCCAAGGACAGCACTACGAGCAGTACTTC. This encodes CASSQGQHYEQYF.